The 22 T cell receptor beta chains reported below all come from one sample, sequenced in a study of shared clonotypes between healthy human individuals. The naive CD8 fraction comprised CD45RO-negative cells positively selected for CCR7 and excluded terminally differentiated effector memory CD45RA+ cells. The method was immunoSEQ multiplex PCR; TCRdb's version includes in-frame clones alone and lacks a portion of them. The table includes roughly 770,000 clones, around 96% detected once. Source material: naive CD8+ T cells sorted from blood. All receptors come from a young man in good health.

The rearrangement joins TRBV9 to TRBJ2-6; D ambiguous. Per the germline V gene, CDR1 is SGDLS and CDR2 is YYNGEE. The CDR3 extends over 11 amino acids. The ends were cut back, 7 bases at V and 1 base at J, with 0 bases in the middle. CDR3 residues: CASSGANVLTF. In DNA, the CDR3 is TGTGCCAGCTCTGGGGCCAACGTCCTGACTTTC.

Here the CDR3 DNA reads TGTGCCAGCAGCCAGCCGGGGGATCGGGAGACCCAGTACTTC. Amino acids: CASSQPGDRETQYF. The chain combines TRBV25-1 with TRBJ2-5; weak D call: TRBD2 (6 bases). Per the germline V gene, CDR1 is MGHDK and CDR2 is SYGVNS. The CDR3 has 14 residues. Trimming took 6 bases from V and 5 from J, leaving 16 bases between them.

In DNA, the CDR3 is TGTGCCAGCAGTTCCATAACAGGGGCCTACGAGCAGTACTTC. As protein: CASSSITGAYEQYF. The chain couples TRBV2 to TRBJ2-7; TRBD1 matches 7 bases. The junction had 6 bases not matched to a gene; V was cut back by 5 bases and J by 2 bases. Per germline, CDR1 SNHLY and CDR2 FYNNEI. The CDR3 length is 14 residues.

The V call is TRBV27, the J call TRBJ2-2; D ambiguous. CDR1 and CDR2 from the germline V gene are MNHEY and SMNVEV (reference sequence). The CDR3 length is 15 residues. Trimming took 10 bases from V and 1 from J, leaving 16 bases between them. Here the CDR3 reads CATQTTDKNTGELFF. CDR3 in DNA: TGTGCCACCCAAACTACTGATAAGAACACCGGGGAGCTGTTTTTT.

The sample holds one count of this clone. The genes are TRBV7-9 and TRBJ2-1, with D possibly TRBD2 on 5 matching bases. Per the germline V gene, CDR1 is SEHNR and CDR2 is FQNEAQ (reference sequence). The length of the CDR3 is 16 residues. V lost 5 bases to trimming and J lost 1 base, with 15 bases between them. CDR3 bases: TGTGCCAGCAGCACACTCGAGGGCGGTTCCTACAATGAGCAGTTCTTC. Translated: CASSTLEGGSYNEQFF.

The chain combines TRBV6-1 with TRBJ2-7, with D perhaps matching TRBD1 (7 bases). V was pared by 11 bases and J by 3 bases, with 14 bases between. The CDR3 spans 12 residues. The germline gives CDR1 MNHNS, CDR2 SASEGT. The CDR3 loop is CASQGGVYEQYF. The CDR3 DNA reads TGTGCCTCCCAGGGGGGAGTCTACGAGCAGTACTTC.

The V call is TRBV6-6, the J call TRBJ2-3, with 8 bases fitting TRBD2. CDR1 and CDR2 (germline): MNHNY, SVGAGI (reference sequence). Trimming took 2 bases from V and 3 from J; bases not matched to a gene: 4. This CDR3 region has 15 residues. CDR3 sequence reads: CASSYPGLVTDTQYF. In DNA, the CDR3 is TGTGCCAGCAGTTACCCGGGACTAGTAACAGATACGCAGTATTTT.

CDR3 nucleotide sequence: TGTGCCAGCAGCACCGGAGGGACCTACAATGAGCAGTTCTTC. It is translated as CASSTGGTYNEQFF. This sequence joins TRBV27 and TRBJ2-1, with D perhaps TRBD2 (6 bases). Per the germline V gene, CDR1 is MNHEY and CDR2 is SMNVEV (reference sequence). Trimming took off 6 bases at V and 2 bases at J, with 11 bases between the two ends. CDR3 length: 14 residues.

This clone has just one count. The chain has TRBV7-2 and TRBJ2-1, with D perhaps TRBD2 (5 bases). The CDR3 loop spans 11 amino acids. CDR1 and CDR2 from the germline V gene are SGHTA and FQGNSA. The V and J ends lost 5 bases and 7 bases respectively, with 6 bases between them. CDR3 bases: TGTGCCAGCAGCCGGGATAATGAGCAGTTCTTC. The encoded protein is CASSRDNEQFF. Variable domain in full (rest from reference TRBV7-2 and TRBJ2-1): GAGVSQSPSNKVTEKGKDVELRCDPISGHTALYWYRQSLGQGLEFLIYFQGNSAPDKSGLPSDRFSAERTGGSVSTLTIQRTQQEDSAVYLCASSRDNEQFFGPGTRLTVL.

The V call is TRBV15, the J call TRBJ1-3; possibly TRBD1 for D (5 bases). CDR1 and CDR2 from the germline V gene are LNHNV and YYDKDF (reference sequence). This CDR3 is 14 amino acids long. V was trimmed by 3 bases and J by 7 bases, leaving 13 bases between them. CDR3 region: CATSSERWGNTIYF. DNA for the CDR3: TGTGCCACCAGCAGCGAGCGGTGGGGGAACACCATATATTTT.

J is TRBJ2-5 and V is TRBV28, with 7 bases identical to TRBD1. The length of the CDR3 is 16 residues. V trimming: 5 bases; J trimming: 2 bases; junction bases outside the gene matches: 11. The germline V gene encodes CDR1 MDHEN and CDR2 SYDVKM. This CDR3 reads CASSLNPGQLQETQYF. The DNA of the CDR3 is TGTGCCAGCAGTCTAAACCCGGGACAGTTACAAGAGACCCAGTACTTC.

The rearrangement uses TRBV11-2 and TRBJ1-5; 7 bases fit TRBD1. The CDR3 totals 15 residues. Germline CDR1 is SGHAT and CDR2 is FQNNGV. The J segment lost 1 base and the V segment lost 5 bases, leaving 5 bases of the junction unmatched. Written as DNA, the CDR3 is TGTGCCAGCAGCGACAGGGAGGGAAGCAATCAGCCCCAGCATTTT. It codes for CASSDREGSNQPQHF. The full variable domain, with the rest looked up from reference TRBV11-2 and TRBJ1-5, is EAGVAQSPRYKIIEKRQSVAFWCNPISGHATLYWYQQILGQGPKLLIQFQNNGVVDDSQLPKDRFSAERLKGVDSTLKIQPAKLEDSAVYLCASSDREGSNQPQHFGDGTRLSIL.

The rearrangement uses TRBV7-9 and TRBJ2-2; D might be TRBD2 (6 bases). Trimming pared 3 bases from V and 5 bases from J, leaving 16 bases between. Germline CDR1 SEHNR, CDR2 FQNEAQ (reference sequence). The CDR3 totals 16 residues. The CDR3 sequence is CASSFFPGEGTGELFF. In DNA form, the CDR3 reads TGTGCCAGCAGCTTTTTCCCGGGAGAGGGGACCGGGGAGCTGTTTTTT.

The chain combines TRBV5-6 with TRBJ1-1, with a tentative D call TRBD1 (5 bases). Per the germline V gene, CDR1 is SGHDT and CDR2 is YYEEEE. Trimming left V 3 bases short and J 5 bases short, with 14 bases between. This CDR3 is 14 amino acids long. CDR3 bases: TGTGCCAGCAGCTCCCTTCGGGGGAATACTGAAGCTTTCTTT. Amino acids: CASSSLRGNTEAFF.

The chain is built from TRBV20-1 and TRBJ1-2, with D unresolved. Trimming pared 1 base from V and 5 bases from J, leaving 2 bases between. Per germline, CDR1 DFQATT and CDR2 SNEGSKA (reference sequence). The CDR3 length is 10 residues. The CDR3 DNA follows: TGCAGTGCTAGAGTATATGGCTACACCTTC. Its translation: CSARVYGYTF.

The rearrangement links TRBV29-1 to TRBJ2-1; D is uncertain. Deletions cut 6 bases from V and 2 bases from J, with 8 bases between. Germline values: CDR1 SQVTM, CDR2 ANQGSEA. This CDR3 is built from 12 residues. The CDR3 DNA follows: TGCAGCGTGGTTGATACCTACAATGAGCAGTTCTTC. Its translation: CSVVDTYNEQFF.

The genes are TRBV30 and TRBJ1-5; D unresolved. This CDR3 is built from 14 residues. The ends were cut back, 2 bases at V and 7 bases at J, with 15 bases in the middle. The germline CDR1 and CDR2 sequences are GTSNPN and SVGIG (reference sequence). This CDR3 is CAWSRLTGDQPQHF. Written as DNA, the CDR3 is TGTGCCTGGAGTAGACTTACGGGAGACCAGCCCCAGCATTTT.

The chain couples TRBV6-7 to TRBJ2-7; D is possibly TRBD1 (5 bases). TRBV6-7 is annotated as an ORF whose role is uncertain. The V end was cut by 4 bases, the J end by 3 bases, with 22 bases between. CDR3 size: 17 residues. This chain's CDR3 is CASSWGRGPRSFYEQYF. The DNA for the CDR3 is TGTGCCAGCAGTTGGGGAAGGGGCCCGAGATCGTTCTACGAGCAGTACTTC.

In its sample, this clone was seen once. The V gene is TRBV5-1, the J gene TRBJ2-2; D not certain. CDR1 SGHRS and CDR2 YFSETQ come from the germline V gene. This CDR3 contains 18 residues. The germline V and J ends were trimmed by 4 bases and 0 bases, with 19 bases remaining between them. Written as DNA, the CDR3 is TGCGCCAGCAGCGCCGACTTTTCCTCAAACGCGAACACCGGGGAGCTGTTTTTT. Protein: CASSADFSSNANTGELFF.

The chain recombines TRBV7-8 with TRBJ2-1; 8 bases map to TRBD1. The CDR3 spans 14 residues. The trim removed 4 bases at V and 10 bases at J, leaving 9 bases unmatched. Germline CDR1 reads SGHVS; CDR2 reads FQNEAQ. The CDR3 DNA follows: TGTGCCAGCAGCTCTCCGGGACAGGCTTTCGAGCAGTTCTTC. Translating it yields CASSSPGQAFEQFF.

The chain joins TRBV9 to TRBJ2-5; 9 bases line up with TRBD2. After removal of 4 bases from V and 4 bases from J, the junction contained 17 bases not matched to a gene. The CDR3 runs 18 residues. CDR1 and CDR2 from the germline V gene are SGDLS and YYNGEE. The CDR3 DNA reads TGTGCCAGCAGCTCCAACCCCCGAGAGGTAGCGGGGGCAGAGACCCAGTACTTC. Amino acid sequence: CASSSNPREVAGAETQYF.

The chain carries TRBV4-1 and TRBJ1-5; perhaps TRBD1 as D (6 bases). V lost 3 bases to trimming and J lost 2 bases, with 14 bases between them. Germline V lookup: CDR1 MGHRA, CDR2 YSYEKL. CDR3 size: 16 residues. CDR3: CASSHISGQGNQPQHF. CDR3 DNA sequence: TGCGCCAGCAGCCACATCTCGGGACAAGGCAATCAGCCCCAGCATTTT.